A selection of T cell receptor beta chains follows, all from one sample in a study of blood T cell repertoires in COVID-19. Here immunoSEQ multiplex PCR was the method, and the copy in TCRdb shows in-frame clones only, minus some. The table lists some 37,000 clones, about 84% of them singletons, with around 28% in the top ten. Sequencing was performed on peripheral blood. These receptors were obtained from a man older than 75 with active or convalescent COVID-19. Each CDR3 is given with its conserved first and last residue. The order of the fields is J gene, V gene, CDR3 length, D gene, clone size, CDR3 protein, CDR3 DNA. A D gene is named only where the DNA matches it firmly. Clone size appears in some rows only: once, few, many, or a class for an expanded clone.

TRBJ2-1 | TRBV27 | 16 | TRBD2 | . | CASSIYLAGLYNEQFF | TGTGCCAGCAGTATCTATCTAGCGGGACTATACAATGAGCAGTTCTTC
TRBJ2-5 | TRBV7-9 | 17 | TRBD2 | . | CASSLPLAGGPEETQYF | TGTGCCAGCAGCTTACCCCTAGCGGGGGGGCCAGAAGAGACCCAGTACTTC
TRBJ1-2 | TRBV10-1 | 14 | . | . | CASSERQINYGYTF | TGCGCCAGCAGTGAGAGACAGATTAACTATGGCTACACCTTC
TRBJ2-7 | TRBV7-3 | 13 | . | . | CASSLSGGYEQYF | TGTGCCAGCAGCTTATCTGGAGGCTACGAGCAGTACTTC
TRBJ2-7 | TRBV7-9 | 15 | . | . | CASSLPVDFSYEQYF | TGTGCCAGCAGCCTCCCGGTGGACTTTTCCTACGAGCAGTACTTC
TRBJ2-3 | TRBV3-1/TRBV3-2 | 11 | . | . | CASSQGPTPHF | TGTGCCAGCAGCCAAGGCCCTACCCCTCATTTT
TRBJ2-3 | TRBV4-1 | 17 | . | . | CASSQPYEGDSTDTQYF | TGCGCCAGCAGCCAACCCTACGAGGGGGACAGCACAGATACGCAGTATTTT
TRBJ2-3 | TRBV5-1 | 14 | . | . | CASSDPGLTDTQYF | TGCGCCAGCAGCGACCCGGGACTCACAGATACGCAGTATTTT
TRBJ2-6 | TRBV4-3 | 16 | . | . | CASSLNFLSGANVLTF | TGCGCCAGCAGCCTAAATTTCCTCTCTGGGGCCAACGTCCTGACTTTC
TRBJ2-4 | TRBV6-2/TRBV6-3 | 14 | TRBD2 | . | CASSYSGVDNIQYF | TGTGCCAGCAGTTATAGCGGGGTTGACAACATTCAGTACTTC
TRBJ2-1 | TRBV11-2 | 15 | . | . | CASSKGQEGYNEQFF | TGTGCCAGCTCCAAGGGGCAGGAGGGCTACAATGAGCAGTTCTTC
TRBJ2-6 | TRBV7-8 | 14 | TRBD2 | . | CASSFGLAGFFLTF | TGTGCCAGCAGCTTCGGACTAGCGGGGTTTTTCCTGACTTTC
TRBJ2-3 | TRBV7-3 | 14 | TRBD2 | . | CASSLGTSGTTQYF | TGTGCCAGCAGCTTAGGGACTAGCGGAACTACGCAGTATTTT
TRBJ2-1 | TRBV29-1 | 14 | . | . | CSVDKAGQDNEQFF | TGCAGCGTTGATAAGGCAGGCCAAGACAATGAGCAGTTCTTC
TRBJ2-1 | TRBV3-1/TRBV3-2 | 17 | . | . | CASSPRRRLASYNEQFF | TGTGCCAGCAGCCCGAGAAGGCGGCTTGCCTCCTACAATGAGCAGTTCTTC
TRBJ1-2 | TRBV6-5 | 15 | . | once | CASSYSSDSTYGYTF | TGTGCCAGCAGTTACTCAAGCGACAGTACCTATGGCTACACCTTC
TRBJ2-7 | TRBV29-1 | 14 | TRBD2 | . | CSVGTSGGWYEQYF | TGCAGCGTCGGGACTAGCGGGGGTTGGTACGAGCAGTACTTC
TRBJ1-4 | TRBV4-1 | 15 | . | once | CASSQEGRADEKLFF | TGCGCCAGCAGCCAAGAGGGCAGGGCGGATGAAAAACTGTTTTTT
TRBJ2-2 | TRBV7-9 | 13 | . | . | CASSSIGAGELFF | TGTGCCAGCAGCTCGATCGGGGCCGGGGAGCTGTTTTTT
TRBJ2-7 | TRBV12-5 | 13 | TRBD2 | . | CASGGRDLYEQYF | TGTGCTAGTGGTGGGAGGGATCTATACGAGCAGTACTTC
TRBJ2-3 | TRBV2 | 11 | . | once | CASTAGDTQYF | TGTGCCAGCACGGCGGGAGATACGCAGTATTTT
TRBJ1-2 | TRBV4-3 | 14 | TRBD1 | . | CASSQGTGAYGYTF | TGCGCCAGCAGCCAGGGGACAGGGGCCTATGGCTACACCTTC
TRBJ2-7 | TRBV11-2 | 15 | . | once | CASSEGIANGYEQYF | TGTGCCAGCAGCGAAGGAATAGCGAACGGGTACGAGCAGTACTTC
TRBJ1-2 | TRBV6-2/TRBV6-3 | 12 | . | once | CASSPKLYGYTF | TGTGCCAGCAGTCCGAAGCTCTATGGCTACACCTTC
TRBJ2-3 | TRBV6-6 | 15 | TRBD2 | . | CASSKGRLATDTQYF | TGTGCCAGCAGTAAAGGACGACTAGCGACAGATACGCAGTATTTT
TRBJ1-4 | TRBV6-2/TRBV6-3 | 15 | . | . | CASSRNTGRNEKLFF | TGTGCCAGCAGTCGCAACACAGGAAGGAATGAAAAACTGTTTTTT
TRBJ1-1 | TRBV5-6 | 12 | TRBD1 | . | CASTGQARKAFF | TGTGCCAGCACCGGACAGGCCCGCAAGGCTTTCTTT
TRBJ1-5 | TRBV6-2/TRBV6-3 | 14 | . | . | CASSYASGIQPQHF | TGTGCCAGCAGTTACGCGTCAGGGATTCAGCCCCAGCATTTT
TRBJ2-3 | TRBV9 | 16 | . | . | CASSVDGSGVTDTQYF | TGTGCCAGCAGCGTAGATGGGAGCGGCGTCACAGATACGCAGTATTTT
TRBJ1-5 | TRBV12-5 | 13 | . | . | CASGLGRNQPQHF | TGTGCTAGTGGTTTGGGGCGCAATCAGCCCCAGCATTTT
TRBJ1-2 | TRBV21-1 | 15 | . | . | CASSKDERSSRGYTF | TGTGCCAGCAGCAAGGATGAACGGAGCTCTCGTGGCTACACCTTC
TRBJ2-2 | TRBV7-2 | 15 | . | . | CASSLVVSETGELFF | TGTGCCAGCAGCTTAGTTGTTAGCGAGACCGGGGAGCTGTTTTTT
TRBJ2-1 | TRBV9 | 16 | TRBD2 | . | CASSTYGTSKENEQFF | TGTGCCAGCAGCACCTACGGGACTAGCAAGGAGAATGAGCAGTTCTTC
TRBJ2-2 | TRBV7-2 | 15 | TRBD2 | . | CASRLTSGRGGELFF | TGTGCCAGCAGGCTAACTAGCGGGAGAGGCGGGGAGCTGTTTTTT
TRBJ1-5 | TRBV7-2 | 15 | TRBD1 | . | CASSLVTGSNQPQHF | TGTGCCAGCAGCTTAGTGACAGGGTCGAATCAGCCCCAGCATTTT
TRBJ2-2 | TRBV24-1 | 16 | TRBD1 | . | CATSDSRGRQGGELFF | TGTGCCACCAGTGATTCTAGGGGGCGTCAGGGCGGGGAGCTGTTTTTT
TRBJ1-2 | TRBV29-1 | 11 | . | . | CSVEGSGGYTF | TGCAGCGTTGAAGGTTCAGGTGGCTACACCTTC
TRBJ1-1 | TRBV3-1/TRBV3-2 | 16 | . | few | CASSQGMFGGWTEAFF | TGTGCCAGCAGCCAAGGGATGTTCGGGGGTTGGACTGAAGCTTTCTTT
TRBJ2-6 | TRBV9 | 20 | TRBD2 | . | CASSPGSRGGGAPGANVLTF | TGTGCCAGCAGTCCCGGCTCGCGGGGCGGGGGGGCCCCTGGGGCCAACGTCCTGACTTTC
TRBJ1-1 | TRBV7-2 | 14 | . | . | CASSRTVVNTEAFF | TGTGCCAGCAGCCGCACAGTGGTAAACACTGAAGCTTTCTTT
TRBJ2-5 | TRBV30 | 14 | TRBD2 | once | CAWCRGRGEETQYF | TGTGCCTGGTGCCGCGGGCGGGGGGAGGAGACCCAGTACTTC
TRBJ2-7 | TRBV4-1 | 15 | . | . | CASSQVGGITYEQYF | TGCGCCAGCAGCCAAGTTGGAGGGATCACCTACGAGCAGTACTTC
TRBJ2-1 | TRBV27 | 14 | . | . | CASSLSTGKNEQFF | TGTGCCAGCAGTCTTTCGACAGGAAAGAATGAGCAGTTCTTC
TRBJ1-4 | TRBV2 | 15 | TRBD1 | . | CASRQTGGANEKLFF | TGTGCCAGCAGGCAGACAGGGGGGGCTAATGAAAAACTGTTTTTT